This entry is about one TCR beta chain. These data belong to a study of blood T cell repertoires in COVID-19. About the study: The samples span acute and convalescent COVID-19 from the United States, Italy and Spain.

Study processing details: Amplification from reference gene primers served as the basis for estimated nucleated cell counts. Clones were read by immunoSEQ multiplex PCR, and TCRdb kept only the in-frame ones, dropping some. V, J and clone size are those of that table, while D and trimming were read from the DNA. The table has some 190,000 clones, roughly nine tenths seen once. Sequencing was done on a sample of peripheral blood. The sequence was collected from a man under 40 with acute or convalescent COVID-19.

CDR3 sequence (DNA): TGTGCCAGCAGCCCACCCGCGGGGCGGGAGCGAGCAGATACGCAGTATTTT. Amino acid sequence: CASSPPAGRERADTQYF. This sequence joins TRBV11-2 and TRBJ2-3; 7 bases match TRBD2. The junction had 15 bases not matched to a gene; V was cut back by 5 bases and J by 4 bases. The CDR3 runs 17 residues. Germline assignment: CDR1 SGHAT and CDR2 FQNNGV.